The 18 T cell receptor beta chains below all came from one sample that was sequenced in a study of radiation and T cells in renal cell carcinoma. The table came from immunoSEQ multiplex PCR; TCRdb's copy has only in-frame clones and leaves some out. The sample holds about 130,000 clones, around nine tenths seen once. Time point reported: baseline pretreatment blood. Noted treatment: 15 Gy SBRT to primary tumor, nephrectomy 4 weeks later. Sequences were derived from blood, sampled from a patient whose treatment included radiotherapy and nephrectomy. These receptors all stem from a woman aged 45 to 65 with renal cell carcinoma.

The V and J genes are TRBV9 and TRBJ2-4; the match to TRBD2 covers 8 bases. Germline V gene lookup returns CDR1 SGDLS and CDR2 YYNGEE. This CDR3 has 15 amino acids. V shed 2 bases, J shed 7 bases, and the junction held 8 bases outside the gene matches. CDR3 region: CASSVTNGGANIQYF. CDR3 nucleotide sequence: TGTGCCAGCAGCGTCACTAACGGGGGGGCCAACATTCAGTACTTC.

CDR3 sequence reads: CASSDARGTGTDGYTF. CDR3 sequence (DNA): TGTGCCAGCAGCGACGCGCGGGGGACGGGGACGGATGGCTACACCTTC. This chain connects TRBV7-2 to TRBJ1-2, with a tentative D call TRBD1 (5 bases). Per the germline V gene, CDR1 is SGHTA and CDR2 is FQGNSA. The CDR3 runs 16 residues. Deletions cut 5 bases from V and 6 bases from J, with 22 bases between.

The CDR3 loop reads CASSLWGVNEKLFF. In DNA form, the CDR3 reads TGTGCCAGCAGCTTATGGGGCGTCAATGAAAAACTGTTTTTT. This rearrangement joins TRBV13 to TRBJ1-4; tentative D call: TRBD1 (5 bases). The germline V gene encodes CDR1 PRHDT and CDR2 FYEKMQ (reference sequence). The CDR3 runs to 14 residues. V was pared by 2 bases and J by 5 bases, with 9 bases between.

This chain connects TRBV5-4 to TRBJ1-5; maybe TRBD1 (6 bases). This CDR3 is 16 amino acids long. Trimming took 4 bases from V and 4 from J, leaving 18 bases between them. The germline V gene has CDR1 SGHNT and CDR2 YYREEE (reference sequence). The CDR3 DNA sequence: TGTGCCAGCAGCCTCGGAGGTGGGCAGGGGAATCAGCCCCAGCATTTT. Translated, it gives CASSLGGGQGNQPQHF.

CDR3 in DNA: TGCAGCGTTGAATGGGCCAGGGGGGGTGATGAGCAGTTCTTC. This encodes CSVEWARGGDEQFF. V gene TRBV29-1 combines with J gene TRBJ2-1; tentatively, D is TRBD1 or TRBD2 (7 bases each). Germline V CDR1 and CDR2: SQVTM, ANQGSEA. This CDR3 has 14 residues. Trimming took 2 bases from V and 8 from J, leaving 16 bases between them.

The chain links TRBV5-1 to TRBJ2-5; possibly TRBD2 for D (5 bases). There are 13 residues in the CDR3. Germline V gene sequence: CDR1 SGHRS, CDR2 YFSETQ. The V and J ends lost 1 base and 5 bases respectively, with 9 bases between them. The chain's CDR3 is CASSLHRGETQYF. CDR3 DNA sequence: TGCGCCAGCAGCTTGCACAGAGGGGAGACCCAGTACTTC. Supplemented by reference TRBV5-1 and TRBJ2-5, the full variable domain reads KAGVTQTPRYLIKTRGQQVTLSCSPISGHRSVSWYQQTPGQGLQFLFEYFSETQRNKGNFPGRFSGRQFSNSRSEMNVSTLELGDSALYLCASSLHRGETQYFGPGTRLLVL.

The chain is built from TRBV7-9 and TRBJ2-7; tentative D call: TRBD2 (7 bases). The CDR3 spans 15 residues. Between the trimmed V and J ends, which lost 1 base and 3 bases, there was a span of 13 bases. Germline V CDR1 and CDR2: SEHNR, FQNEAQ (reference sequence). CDR3: CASSLVSGGHYEQYF. DNA of the CDR3: TGTGCCAGCAGCTTAGTTTCCGGGGGGCACTACGAGCAGTACTTC.

The chain is built from TRBV5-6 and TRBJ2-3, with TRBD2 matching 7 bases. V gave up 3 bases and J gave up 7 bases; unmatched junction bases: 17. There are 17 residues in the CDR3. Germline V lookup: CDR1 SGHDT, CDR2 YYEEEE. The DNA of the CDR3 is TGTGCCAGCAGCTCGGAAGATCGGCGGGAGCTATTGAATACGCAGTATTTT. It translates to CASSSEDRRELLNTQYF.

The chain is built from TRBV5-1 and TRBJ2-2, with D unclear. The CDR3 runs 16 residues. Trimming left V 0 bases short and J 8 bases short, with 17 bases between. Per the germline V gene, CDR1 is SGHRS and CDR2 is YFSETQ. The CDR3 DNA follows: TGCGCCAGCAGCTTGGTGTCAGGACCTTCGACGGGGGAGCTGTTTTTT. This sequence encodes CASSLVSGPSTGELFF. Looking up the rest from reference TRBV5-1 and TRBJ2-2 gives the full variable domain: KAGVTQTPRYLIKTRGQQVTLSCSPISGHRSVSWYQQTPGQGLQFLFEYFSETQRNKGNFPGRFSGRQFSNSRSEMNVSTLELGDSALYLCASSLVSGPSTGELFFGEGSRLTVL.

V usage is TRBV25-1 and J usage is TRBJ1-1; 9 bases are shared with TRBD1. V was clipped by 8 bases and J by 5 bases; unmatched bases: 6. The CDR3 is made up of 13 amino acids. From germline, CDR1 is MGHDK and CDR2 SYGVNS. CDR3 nucleotide sequence: TGTGCCAGCCGACAGGGGGTGGGGACTGAAGCTTTCTTT. This translates into CASRQGVGTEAFF.

This clone showed up just a few times. The V call is TRBV5-1, the J call TRBJ1-6, with D maybe TRBD1 (5 bases). Per the germline V gene, CDR1 is SGHRS and CDR2 is YFSETQ. The CDR3 contains 16 residues. Trimming left V 4 bases short and J 6 bases short, with 17 bases between. CDR3 nucleotides: TGCGCCAGCAGCACGGGGACGCCTCGATCTAATTCACCCCTCCACTTT. Translating it yields CASSTGTPRSNSPLHF.

The chain is built from TRBV7-8 and TRBJ1-4, with TRBD1 identical over 7 bases. The J segment lost 7 bases and the V segment lost 4 bases, leaving 6 bases of the junction unmatched. This CDR3 is 14 amino acids long. Germline V CDR1 and CDR2: SGHVS, FQNEAQ. CDR3 bases: TGTGCCAGCAGCTGGGACAGCCTTGTTGAAAAACTGTTTTTT. Protein product: CASSWDSLVEKLFF. The full variable domain, completed using reference TRBV7-8 and TRBJ1-4, is GAGVSQSPRYKVAKRGQDVALRCDPISGHVSLFWYQQALGQGPEFLTYFQNEAQLDKSGLPSDRFFAERPEGSVSTLKIQRTQQEDSAVYLCASSWDSLVEKLFFGSGTQLSVL.

This sequence joins TRBV7-2 and TRBJ1-2; D perhaps matches TRBD1 (6 bases). V gave up 5 bases and J gave up 8 bases, with 12 bases separating them. Germline V gene lookup returns CDR1 SGHTA and CDR2 FQGNSA. The CDR3 totals 12 residues. The CDR3 DNA sequence: TGTGCCAGCAGCCCCCCAGGGGAGGGCTACACCTTC. It encodes CASSPPGEGYTF.

This chain joins TRBV7-9 and TRBJ1-1; D gene uncertain. With 3 bases removed from V and 1 base from J, the gap between germline ends came to 6 bases. Looked up from germline, CDR1 is SEHNR and CDR2 is FQNEAQ (reference sequence). The CDR3 runs 13 residues. CDR3 nucleotides: TGTGCCAGCAGCTTCCCCACGAACACTGAAGCTTTCTTT. Amino acid sequence: CASSFPTNTEAFF.

Remarks on this clone: The identical CDR3 is also encoded by other nucleotide sequences in the sample. This chain connects TRBV4-3 to TRBJ2-3; TRBD1 might be the D (6 bases). Trimming left V 0 bases short and J 6 bases short, with 13 bases between. CDR3 length equals 15 residues. The germline V gene encodes CDR1 LGHNA and CDR2 YSLEER. CDR3 sequence (DNA): TGCGCCAGCAGCCAAGATAGGCAGGGGACGGATACGCAGTATTTT. Amino acid sequence: CASSQDRQGTDTQYF.

The chain uses TRBV11-1 and TRBJ2-2; D is ambiguous. CDR1 is SGHAT and CDR2 is FQDESV in the germline V gene (reference sequence). This CDR3 has 12 amino acids. Trimming took 0 bases from V and 6 from J, leaving 2 bases between them. As DNA, the CDR3 is TGTGCCAGCAGCTTAGCGCCCGGGGAGCTGTTTTTT. Protein: CASSLAPGELFF.

About this clone: Within the sample, other DNA sequences also encode this same CDR3. The chain links TRBV29-1 to TRBJ2-1; TRBD2 matches at 11 bases. Per germline, CDR1 SQVTM and CDR2 ANQGSEA. The junction had 7 bases not matched to a gene; V was cut back by 5 bases and J by 7 bases. This CDR3 region has 14 residues. CDR3 region: CSVLTSGGWNEQFF. CDR3 nucleotides: TGCAGCGTTCTAACTAGCGGGGGTTGGAATGAGCAGTTCTTC.

This clone has a single count. This chain links TRBV20-1 with TRBJ1-2, with D hard to call. The V gene's germline CDR1 is DFQATT and CDR2 SNEGSKA (reference sequence). CDR3 length: 11 amino acids. Trimming removed 5 bases from V and 8 bases from J, with 12 bases in between. The CDR3 DNA follows: TGCAGTGCTCCTTCCGGTGCGGGCTACACCTTC. It encodes CSAPSGAGYTF.